This TCR beta chain was observed in a study of cytomegalovirus exposure and HLA in healthy donors. CDR3 length: 14 amino acids. Trimming cost V 1 base and J 7 bases; bases outside gene matches: 1. CDR1 LNHDA and CDR2 SQIVND come from the germline V gene (reference sequence). Findings and caveats of the study: Among the most significant clusters, several appeared linked to common viral pathogens in a later analysis.

Turning to this clone: The antigen remains undetermined.

Primers for the PCR totalled 60 Vbeta and 13 Jbeta. Libraries were prepared by immunoSEQ multiplex PCR; TCRdb keeps only in-frame clonotypes and omits some of them. The sample consists of 120,000 to 150,000 clones, about three fifths of them appearing once. Nominally healthy donors provided the samples, though records likely missed some immune exposures. Sequencing was carried out using PBMCs. This TCR was recovered from a woman aged 25 to 39 in good health and CMV-seropositive. This chain links TRBV19 with TRBJ2-1; 10 bases line up with TRBD2. CDR3 DNA: TGTGCCAGTAGTATAGCACTAGCGGGGAATGAGCAGTTCTTC. Translating gives CASSIALAGNEQFF. Full variable domain (outside the CDR3, taken from reference TRBV19 and TRBJ2-1): DGGITQSPKYLFRKEGQNVTLSCEQNLNHDAMYWYRQDPGQGLRLIYYSQIVNDFQKGDIAEGYSVSREKKESFPLTVTSAQKNPTAFYLCASSIALAGNEQFFGPGTRLTVL.